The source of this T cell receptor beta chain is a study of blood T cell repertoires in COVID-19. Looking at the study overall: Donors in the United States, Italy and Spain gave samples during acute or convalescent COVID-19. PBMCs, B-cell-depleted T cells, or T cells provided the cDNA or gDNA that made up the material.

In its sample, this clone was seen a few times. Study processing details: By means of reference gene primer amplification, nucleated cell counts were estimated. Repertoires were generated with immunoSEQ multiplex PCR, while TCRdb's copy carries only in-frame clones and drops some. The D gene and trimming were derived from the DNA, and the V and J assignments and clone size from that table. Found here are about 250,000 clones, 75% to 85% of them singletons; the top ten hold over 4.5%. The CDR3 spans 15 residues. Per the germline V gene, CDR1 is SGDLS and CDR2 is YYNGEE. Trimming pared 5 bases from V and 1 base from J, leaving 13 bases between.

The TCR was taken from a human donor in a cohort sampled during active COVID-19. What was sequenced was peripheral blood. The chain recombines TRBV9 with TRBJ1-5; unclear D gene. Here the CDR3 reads CASSPSGISNQPQHF. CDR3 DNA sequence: TGTGCCAGCAGTCCGTCGGGGATCAGCAATCAGCCCCAGCATTTT.